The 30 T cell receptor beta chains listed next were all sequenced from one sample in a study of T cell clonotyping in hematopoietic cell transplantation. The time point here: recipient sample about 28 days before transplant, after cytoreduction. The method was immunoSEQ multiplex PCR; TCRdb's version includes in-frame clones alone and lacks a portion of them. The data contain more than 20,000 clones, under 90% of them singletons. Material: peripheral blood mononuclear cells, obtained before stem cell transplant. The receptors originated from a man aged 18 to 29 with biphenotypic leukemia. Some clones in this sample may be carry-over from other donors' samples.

CDR3 in amino acids: CASEGDAAMNTEAFF. DNA for the CDR3: TGTGCCAGTGAGGGCGACGCAGCAATGAACACTGAAGCTTTCTTT. The chain has TRBV5-8 and TRBJ1-1, with no clear D. The ends were cut back, 8 bases at V and 0 bases at J, with 17 bases in the middle. The germline gives CDR1 SGHTS, CDR2 YDEGEE. The CDR3 has 15 amino acids.

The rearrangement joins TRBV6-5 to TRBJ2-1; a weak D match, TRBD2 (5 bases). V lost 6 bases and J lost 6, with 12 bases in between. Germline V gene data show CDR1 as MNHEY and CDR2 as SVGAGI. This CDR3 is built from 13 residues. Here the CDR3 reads CASRSGLFNEQFF. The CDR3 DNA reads TGTGCCAGCAGGTCAGGACTTTTCAATGAGCAGTTCTTC.

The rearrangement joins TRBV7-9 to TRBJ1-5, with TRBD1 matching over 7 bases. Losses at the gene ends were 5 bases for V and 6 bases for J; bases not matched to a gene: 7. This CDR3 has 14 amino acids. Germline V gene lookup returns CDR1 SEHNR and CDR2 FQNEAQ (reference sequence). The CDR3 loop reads CASSEGGRSQPQHF. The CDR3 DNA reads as TGTGCCAGCAGCGAAGGGGGCCGCAGTCAGCCCCAGCATTTT.

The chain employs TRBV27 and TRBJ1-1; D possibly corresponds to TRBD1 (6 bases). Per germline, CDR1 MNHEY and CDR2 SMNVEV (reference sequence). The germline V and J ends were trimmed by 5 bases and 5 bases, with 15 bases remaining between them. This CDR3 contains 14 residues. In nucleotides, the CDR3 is TGTGCCAGCAGTCGCGCGGGGGGCACGACTGAAGCTTTCTTT. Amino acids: CASSRAGGTTEAFF.

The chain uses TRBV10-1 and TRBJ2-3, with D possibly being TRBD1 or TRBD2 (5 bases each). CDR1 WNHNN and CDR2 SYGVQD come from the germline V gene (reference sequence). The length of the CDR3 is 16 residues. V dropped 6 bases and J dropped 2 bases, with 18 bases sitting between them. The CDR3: CASSPSGRGNTDTQYF. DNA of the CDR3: TGCGCCAGCAGCCCCTCGGGGCGAGGAAACACAGATACGCAGTATTTT.

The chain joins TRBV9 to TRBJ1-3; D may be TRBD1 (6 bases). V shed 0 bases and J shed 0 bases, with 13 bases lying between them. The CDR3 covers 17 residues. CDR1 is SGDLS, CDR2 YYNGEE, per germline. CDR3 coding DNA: TGTGCCAGCAGCGTAGAGGGGGGACCGGTCTCTGGAAACACCATATATTTT. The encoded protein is CASSVEGGPVSGNTIYF.

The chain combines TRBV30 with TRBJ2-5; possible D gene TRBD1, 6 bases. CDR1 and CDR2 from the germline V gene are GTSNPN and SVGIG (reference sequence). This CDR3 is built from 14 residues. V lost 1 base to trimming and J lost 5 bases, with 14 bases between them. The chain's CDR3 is CAWSGDRLGETQYF. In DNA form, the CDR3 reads TGTGCCTGGAGTGGAGACAGGTTGGGGGAGACCCAGTACTTC.

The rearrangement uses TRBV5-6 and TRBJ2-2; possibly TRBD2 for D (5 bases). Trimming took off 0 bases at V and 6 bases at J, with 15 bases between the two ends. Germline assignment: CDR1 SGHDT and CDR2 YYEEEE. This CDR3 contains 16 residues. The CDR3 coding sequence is TGTGCCAGCAGCTTGGCGAGTTGGCGGGTATCCGGGGAGCTGTTTTTT. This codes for CASSLASWRVSGELFF.

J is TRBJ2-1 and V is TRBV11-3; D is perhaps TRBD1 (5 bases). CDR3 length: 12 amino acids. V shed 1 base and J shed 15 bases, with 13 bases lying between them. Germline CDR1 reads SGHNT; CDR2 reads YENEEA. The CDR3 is CASSLGGPMPFF. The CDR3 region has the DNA TGTGCCAGCAGCTTAGGGGGCCCTATGCCGTTCTTC.

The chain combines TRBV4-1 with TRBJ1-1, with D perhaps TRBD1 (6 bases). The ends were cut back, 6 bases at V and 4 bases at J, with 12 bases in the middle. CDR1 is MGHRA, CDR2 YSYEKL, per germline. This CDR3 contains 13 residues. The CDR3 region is CASSLQGRTEAFF. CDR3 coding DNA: TGCGCCAGCAGTCTACAGGGACGCACTGAAGCTTTCTTT.

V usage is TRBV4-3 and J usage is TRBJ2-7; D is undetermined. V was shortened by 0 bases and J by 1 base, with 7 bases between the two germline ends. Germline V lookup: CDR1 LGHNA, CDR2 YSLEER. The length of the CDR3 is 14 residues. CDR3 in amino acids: CASSQDTASYEQYF. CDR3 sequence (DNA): TGCGCCAGCAGCCAAGATACAGCTTCCTACGAGCAGTACTTC.

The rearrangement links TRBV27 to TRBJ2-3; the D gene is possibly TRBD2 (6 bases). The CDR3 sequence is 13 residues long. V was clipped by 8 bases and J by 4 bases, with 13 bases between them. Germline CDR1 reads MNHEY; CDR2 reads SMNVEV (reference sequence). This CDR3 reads CASGWREPDTQYF. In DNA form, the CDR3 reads TGTGCCAGCGGCTGGCGGGAACCAGATACGCAGTATTTT.

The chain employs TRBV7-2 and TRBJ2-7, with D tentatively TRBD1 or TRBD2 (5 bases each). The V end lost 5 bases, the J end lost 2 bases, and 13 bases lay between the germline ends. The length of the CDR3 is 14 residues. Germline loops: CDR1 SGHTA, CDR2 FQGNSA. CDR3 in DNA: TGTGCCAGCAGCCCTTACCCGGGGCCCTACGAGCAGTACTTC. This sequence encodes CASSPYPGPYEQYF.

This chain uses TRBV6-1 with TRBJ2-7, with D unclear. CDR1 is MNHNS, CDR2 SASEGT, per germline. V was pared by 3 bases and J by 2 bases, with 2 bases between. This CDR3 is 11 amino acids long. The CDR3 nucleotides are TGTGCCAGCAGTGACACCTACGAGCAGTACTTC. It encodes CASSDTYEQYF.

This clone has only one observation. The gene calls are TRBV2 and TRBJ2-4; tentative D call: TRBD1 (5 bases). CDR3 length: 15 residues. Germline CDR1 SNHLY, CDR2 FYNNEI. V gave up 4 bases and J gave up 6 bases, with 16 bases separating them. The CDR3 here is CASSALNRRGNIQYF. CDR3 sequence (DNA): TGTGCCAGCAGTGCCCTGAATCGAAGGGGAAACATTCAGTACTTC.

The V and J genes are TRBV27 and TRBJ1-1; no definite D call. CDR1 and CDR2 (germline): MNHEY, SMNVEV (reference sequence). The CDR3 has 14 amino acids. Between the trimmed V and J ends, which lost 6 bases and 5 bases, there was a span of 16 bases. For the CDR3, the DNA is TGTGCCAGCAGGCCCGCACCCCCTGGAACTGAAGCTTTCTTT. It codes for CASRPAPPGTEAFF.

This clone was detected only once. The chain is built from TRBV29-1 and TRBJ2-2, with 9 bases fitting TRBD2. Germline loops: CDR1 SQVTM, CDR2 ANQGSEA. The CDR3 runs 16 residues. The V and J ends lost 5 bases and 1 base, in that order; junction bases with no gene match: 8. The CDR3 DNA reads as TGCAGCGTTCCGGGGAGCGGGGGGCGGAACACCGGGGAGCTGTTTTTT. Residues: CSVPGSGGRNTGELFF.

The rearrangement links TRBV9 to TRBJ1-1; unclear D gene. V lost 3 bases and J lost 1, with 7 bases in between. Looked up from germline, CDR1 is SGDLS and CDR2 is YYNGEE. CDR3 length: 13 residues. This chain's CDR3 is CASSETANTEAFF. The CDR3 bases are TGTGCCAGCAGCGAGACGGCGAACACTGAAGCTTTCTTT.

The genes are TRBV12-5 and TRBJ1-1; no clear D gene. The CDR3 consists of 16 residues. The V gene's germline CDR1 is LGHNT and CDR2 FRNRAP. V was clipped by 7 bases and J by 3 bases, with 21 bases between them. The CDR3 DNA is TGTGCTAGTGCCTCCCCCTCGGAGGAGTTGGACACTGAAGCTTTCTTT. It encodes CASASPSEELDTEAFF.

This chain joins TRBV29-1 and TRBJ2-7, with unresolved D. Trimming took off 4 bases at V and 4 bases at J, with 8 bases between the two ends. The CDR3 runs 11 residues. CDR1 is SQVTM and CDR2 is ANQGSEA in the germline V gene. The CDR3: CSVGADYEQYF. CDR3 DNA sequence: TGCAGCGTTGGAGCCGATTACGAGCAGTACTTC.

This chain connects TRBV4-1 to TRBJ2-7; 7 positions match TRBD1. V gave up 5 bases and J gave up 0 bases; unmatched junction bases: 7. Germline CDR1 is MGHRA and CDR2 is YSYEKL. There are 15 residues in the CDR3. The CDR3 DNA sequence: TGCGCCAGCAGCTCTGGGACAGTCAGCTCCTACGAGCAGTACTTC. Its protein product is CASSSGTVSSYEQYF.

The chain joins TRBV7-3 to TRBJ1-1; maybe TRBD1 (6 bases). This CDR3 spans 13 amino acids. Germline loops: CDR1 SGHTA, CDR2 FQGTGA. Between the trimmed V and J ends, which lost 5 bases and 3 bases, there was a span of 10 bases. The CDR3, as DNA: TGTGCCAGCAGCCGACAGGAGGACACTGAAGCTTTCTTT. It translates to CASSRQEDTEAFF.

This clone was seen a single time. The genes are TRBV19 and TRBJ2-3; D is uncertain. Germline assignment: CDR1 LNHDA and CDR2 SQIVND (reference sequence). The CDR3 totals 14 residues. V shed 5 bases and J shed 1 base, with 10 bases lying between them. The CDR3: CASSDQPRTDTQYF. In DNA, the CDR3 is TGTGCCAGTAGTGATCAGCCTCGCACAGATACGCAGTATTTT.

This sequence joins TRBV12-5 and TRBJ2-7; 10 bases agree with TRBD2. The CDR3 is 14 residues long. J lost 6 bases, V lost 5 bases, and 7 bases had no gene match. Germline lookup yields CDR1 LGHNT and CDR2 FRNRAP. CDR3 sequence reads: CASGPSGSAGEQYF. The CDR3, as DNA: TGTGCTAGTGGTCCTAGCGGGAGTGCGGGCGAGCAGTACTTC.

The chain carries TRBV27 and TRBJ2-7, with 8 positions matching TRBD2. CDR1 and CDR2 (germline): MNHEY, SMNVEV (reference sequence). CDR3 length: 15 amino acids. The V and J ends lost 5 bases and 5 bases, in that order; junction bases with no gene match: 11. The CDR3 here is CASSPVGLAFNEQYF. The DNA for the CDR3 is TGTGCCAGCAGTCCCGTCGGACTAGCTTTCAACGAGCAGTACTTC.

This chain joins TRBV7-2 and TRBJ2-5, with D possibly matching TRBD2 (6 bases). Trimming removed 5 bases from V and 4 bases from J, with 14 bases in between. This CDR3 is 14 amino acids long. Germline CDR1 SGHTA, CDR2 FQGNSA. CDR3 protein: CASSPQTGVETQYF. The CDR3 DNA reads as TGTGCCAGCAGCCCACAGACGGGAGTAGAGACCCAGTACTTC.

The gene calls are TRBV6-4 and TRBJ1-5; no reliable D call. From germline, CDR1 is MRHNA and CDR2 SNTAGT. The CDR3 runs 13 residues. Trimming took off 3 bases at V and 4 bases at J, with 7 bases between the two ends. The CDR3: CASSEGLNQPQHF. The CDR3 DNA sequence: TGTGCCAGCAGTGAGGGCCTAAATCAGCCCCAGCATTTT.

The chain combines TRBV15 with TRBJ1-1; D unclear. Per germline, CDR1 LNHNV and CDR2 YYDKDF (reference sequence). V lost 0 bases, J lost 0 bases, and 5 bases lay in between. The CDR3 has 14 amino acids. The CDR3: CATSRDRMNTEAFF. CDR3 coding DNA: TGTGCCACCAGCAGAGATCGGATGAACACTGAAGCTTTCTTT.

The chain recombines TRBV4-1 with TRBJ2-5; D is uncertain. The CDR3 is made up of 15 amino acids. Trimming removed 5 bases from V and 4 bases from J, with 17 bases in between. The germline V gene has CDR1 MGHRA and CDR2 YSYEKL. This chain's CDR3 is CASSKVRSSGETQYF. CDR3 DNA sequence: TGCGCCAGCAGCAAAGTCCGGAGTTCGGGAGAGACCCAGTACTTC.

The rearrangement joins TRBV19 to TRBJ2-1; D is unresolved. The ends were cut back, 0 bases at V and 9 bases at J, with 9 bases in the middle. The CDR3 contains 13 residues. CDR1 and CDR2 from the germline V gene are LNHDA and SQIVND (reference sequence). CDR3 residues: CASSIDRVGEQFF. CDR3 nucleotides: TGTGCCAGTAGTATAGATCGAGTCGGTGAGCAGTTCTTC.